Presented here are 18 T cell receptor beta chains from one specimen sequenced in a study of CD8 T cells in ankylosing spondylitis. TCRdb reanalysed the 5' RACE reads using MiXCR and keeps one entry per CDR3 protein. This table holds some 340,000 distinct CDR3 sequences, roughly 14% found once. The sample consisted of blood, either unsorted or a sorted T cell fraction (not recorded which). These receptors were taken from a male donor with ankylosing spondylitis or in good health (not recorded which).

This clonotype was observed many times. The rearrangement links TRBV20-1 to TRBJ2-7, with D possibly TRBD1 on 5 matching bases. The CDR3 totals 11 residues. V was pared by 3 bases and J by 5 bases, with 8 bases between. CDR1 is DFQATT and CDR2 is SNEGSKA in the germline V gene (reference sequence). The CDR3 coding sequence is TGCAGTGCTAGCCAGGGTAACGAGCAGTACTTC. This codes for CSASQGNEQYF.

The chain is built from TRBV20-1 and TRBJ1-6; TRBD1 matches 7 bases. The trim removed 8 bases at V and 8 bases at J, leaving 0 bases unmatched. Germline assignment: CDR1 DFQATT and CDR2 SNEGSKA (reference sequence). The CDR3 is made up of 10 amino acids. The CDR3 DNA follows: TGCAGTACAGGGGATTCACCCCTCCACTTT. Translated: CSTGDSPLHF.

The chain uses TRBV9 and TRBJ2-3; TRBD2 is a possible D gene (6 bases). Trimming stripped 3 bases from V and 7 bases from J, with 18 bases between. The CDR3 is 15 amino acids. Per germline, CDR1 SGDLS and CDR2 YYNGEE. CDR3 sequence reads: CASSAEPGTRNTQYF. The DNA of the CDR3 is TGTGCCAGCAGCGCCGAACCCGGGACTCGGAATACGCAGTATTTT.

The CDR3 region has the DNA TGTGCCAGCAGTGGGACAGGCCACTATTCACCCCTCCACTTT. Translation gives CASSGTGHYSPLHF. The gene calls are TRBV12-3 or TRBV12-4 and TRBJ1-6; TRBD1 aligns across 8 bases. The CDR3 is made up of 14 amino acids. V was clipped by 5 bases and J by 8 bases; unmatched bases: 5.

This clonotype was counted between two and nine times. The CDR3 region has the DNA TGTGCCAGCATTCTGTCCTTACAGGGGCTGGGGGGCTACACCTTC. It codes for CASILSLQGLGGYTF. This chain connects TRBV28 to TRBJ1-2, with 7 positions matching TRBD1. The CDR3 has 15 residues. The junction had 16 bases not matched to a gene; V was cut back by 7 bases and J by 8 bases. Germline CDR1 is MDHEN and CDR2 is SYDVKM.

This clonotype showed up just a few times. This chain connects TRBV5-1 to TRBJ2-6; 7 bases map to TRBD1. V lost 3 bases and J lost 0; bases outside the gene matches: 9. Per germline, CDR1 SGHRS and CDR2 YFSETQ. The CDR3 sequence is 18 residues long. CDR3 protein: CASSSTRQGRSGANVLTF. CDR3 DNA sequence: TGCGCCAGCAGCTCCACCCGACAGGGCCGCTCTGGGGCCAACGTCCTGACTTTC.

A few counts support this clonotype. The V gene is TRBV20-1, the J gene TRBJ1-4, with a tentative D call TRBD1 (5 bases). V gave up 6 bases and J gave up 7 bases, with 18 bases separating them. Germline V CDR1 and CDR2: DFQATT, SNEGSKA (reference sequence). CDR3 length: 14 amino acids. The CDR3 is CSAREQAYGEKLFF. DNA for the CDR3: TGCAGTGCCCGGGAACAGGCTTATGGTGAAAAACTGTTTTTT.

The chain links TRBV29-1 to TRBJ1-2, with D possibly TRBD1 on 5 matching bases. CDR3 size: 11 residues. V was shortened by 7 bases and J by 8 bases, with 14 bases between the two germline ends. Per the germline V gene, CDR1 is SQVTM and CDR2 is ANQGSEA. CDR3 sequence reads: CSAGTGWGYTF. The CDR3 DNA reads TGCAGCGCCGGGACCGGCTGGGGCTACACCTTC.

The rearrangement uses TRBV12-3 or TRBV12-4 and TRBJ1-4; TRBD1 might be the D (5 bases). Trimming cost V 5 bases and J 8 bases, with 18 bases left between them. The CDR3 runs to 15 residues. CDR3 amino acids: CASSPAGPLREKLFF. CDR3 bases: TGTGCCAGCAGTCCCGCGGGACCGCTTAGGGAAAAACTGTTTTTT.

This rearrangement joins TRBV28 to TRBJ2-7; D could derive from TRBD1 or TRBD2 (5 bases each). Germline CDR1 and CDR2: MDHEN and SYDVKM. This CDR3 has 15 amino acids. V was pared by 6 bases and J by 3 bases, with 18 bases between. The CDR3 DNA reads as TGTGCCAGCAGACGAGGGGTAGCTGGGGGCTACGAGCAGTACTTC. Amino acids: CASRRGVAGGYEQYF.

This clonotype was observed a single time. This sequence joins TRBV25-1 and TRBJ2-5; D possibly corresponds to TRBD1 (5 bases). The ends were cut back, 2 bases at V and 2 bases at J, with 12 bases in the middle. This CDR3 spans 15 amino acids. The germline V gene has CDR1 MGHDK and CDR2 SYGVNS. CDR3 DNA sequence: TGTGCCAGCAGTGAACGAGGTAGGGGTCAAGAGACCCAGTACTTC. Amino acids: CASSERGRGQETQYF.

This clonotype has at least ten counts. The chain joins TRBV6-1 to TRBJ2-2; D may match TRBD1 or TRBD2 (5 bases each). V gave up 4 bases and J gave up 7 bases, with 19 bases separating them. This CDR3 is 16 amino acids long. Germline CDR1 MNHNS, CDR2 SASEGT. CDR3 sequence reads: CASSALGARVDGELFF. The CDR3 DNA reads TGTGCCAGCAGTGCCCTCGGGGCGAGGGTAGACGGGGAGCTGTTTTTT.

The gene calls are TRBV7-2 and TRBJ2-7; D not certain. Germline assignment: CDR1 SGHTA and CDR2 FQGNSA. V lost 10 bases and J lost 2, with 18 bases in between. The CDR3 contains 14 residues. CDR3 nucleotides: TGTGCCACAGGCGTAGGATCAGTGGCCTACGAGCAGTACTTC. Translation: CATGVGSVAYEQYF.

A few counts support this clonotype. The V and J genes are TRBV3-1 and TRBJ1-4; TRBD1 might be the D (6 bases). V lost 3 bases and J 0 bases, leaving 8 bases between the germline ends. Germline V gives CDR1 LGHDT, CDR2 YNNKEL (reference sequence). CDR3 length: 15 amino acids. The CDR3 DNA is TGTGCCAGCAGCCAGACAGGTTCAACTAATGAAAAACTGTTTTTT. Protein product: CASSQTGSTNEKLFF.

This clonotype was seen more than once but under ten times. The chain has TRBV29-1 and TRBJ1-1, with a weak D call TRBD1 (5 bases). Trimming cost V 6 bases and J 4 bases, with 15 bases left between them. Germline-derived CDR1 and CDR2 are SQVTM and ANQGSEA. The CDR3 is made up of 13 amino acids. CDR3 residues: CSVGVGGATEAFF. For the CDR3, the DNA is TGCAGCGTGGGGGTTGGCGGTGCCACTGAAGCTTTCTTT.

A few counts support this clonotype. CDR3: CASSGTDYNEQFF. The CDR3 bases are TGTGCCAGCAGCGGGACAGACTACAATGAGCAGTTCTTC. The V call is TRBV9, the J call TRBJ2-1, with D tentatively TRBD1 (6 bases). This CDR3 comprises 13 residues. Trimming cost V 3 bases and J 3 bases, with 7 bases left between them. Germline lookup yields CDR1 SGDLS and CDR2 YYNGEE.

This clonotype has a handful of counts. The chain has TRBV7-9 and TRBJ2-3, with 7 nucleotides matching TRBD2. V dropped 1 base and J dropped 6; count of bases not matched to a gene: 7. CDR1 and CDR2 from the germline V gene are SEHNR and FQNEAQ (reference sequence). The CDR3 is made up of 15 amino acids. In nucleotides, the CDR3 is TGTGCCAGCAGCTTAGGCGGGACTATTTGGGATACGCAGTATTTT. Translation: CASSLGGTIWDTQYF. Variable domain in full (rest from reference TRBV7-9 and TRBJ2-3): DTGVSQNPRHKITKRGQNVTFRCDPISEHNRLYWYRQTLGQGPEFLTYFQNEAQLEKSRLLSDRFSAERPKGSFSTLEIQRTEQGDSAMYLCASSLGGTIWDTQYFGPGTRLTVL.

This clonotype was detected only a few times. The V and J genes are TRBV29-1 and TRBJ1-2; no reliable D call. The CDR3 has 13 amino acids. V lost 2 bases and J lost 7, with 14 bases in between. The germline gives CDR1 SQVTM, CDR2 ANQGSEA. CDR3 region: CSVEQWIQSGYTF. CDR3 nucleotides: TGCAGCGTTGAACAGTGGATTCAATCTGGCTACACCTTC.